Detailed here is one T cell receptor (beta chain). This clonotype appeared many times. Its antigen specificity is not known. No base-level quality is on record; no much larger clone is a single base apart. Sequencing relied on an Illumina HiSeq 1500. TCRdb cleaned the public reads at Q25 with fastp, built clones with MiXCR and kept in-frame beta chains. For every CDR3 protein sequence, its rows merge into one entry that carries the most common genes and DNA. This sample is represented by 130,000 or so distinct CDR3 sequences; about 6.1% of them were singletons. The biggest ten clones account for about a sixth of the sample. Trimming removed 2 bases from V and 1 base from J, leaving 16 bases between the germline ends. From the germline V gene, CDR1 is SGHVS and CDR2 is FQNEAQ. From cysteine to phenylalanine, the CDR3 is 17 amino acids long. Just the 51-base CDR3 DNA is kept, in frame starting at base 1.

The data derive from a study of T cell repertoires in cytomegalovirus infection (dated by TCRdb to about 2019). In the study overall: Because public TCR beta signatures pointed to carriage of CMV infection together with the matching HLA type, the HLA type of each donor mattered for the analysis. Study-wide conclusions, independent of this receptor: The ex vivo response was dominated by HLA-C-restricted CMV-specific TCR beta clonotypes, and the single most frequent clonotype in two of eight donors was supplied by these HLA-C-restricted clonotypes. Cumulative frequency of public TCR beta family members discriminated carriers of CMV infection plus the relevant HLA type in this cohort and an independent 352-donor cohort.

Material for sequencing was PBMCs. This chain is built from TRBV7-8 and TRBJ2-3; perhaps TRBD2 is the D gene, with 5 bases matching. The clonotype comes from a human donor in good health (CMV status not recorded). Some clones in this sample may be carry-over from other donors' samples. The sequence in DNA is TGTGCCAGCAGCTTATTGACCCTTTGGCGGGGCACAGATACGCAGTATTTT. This encodes CASSLLTLWRGTDTQYF.